The present T cell receptor beta chain was sequenced within a study of T cell responses to AZD1222 COVID-19 vaccine. Assay used: immunoSEQ multiplex PCR; TCRdb lists only in-frame clones, some missing. The sample carries around 140,000 clones, about 93% recorded once. Germline lookup yields CDR1 MNHNY and CDR2 SVGAGI (reference sequence). The ends were cut back, 2 bases at V and 0 bases at J, with 11 bases in the middle. This CDR3 comprises 15 residues. This clonotype was obtained from an adult in good health. Source: peripheral blood, taken on day 0 of AZD1222 vaccination. J is TRBJ2-7 and V is TRBV6-6; D might be TRBD1 or TRBD2, each matching 5 bases. CDR3 coding DNA: TGTGCCAGCAGTTACGATCCGGGGACCTCCTACGAGCAGTACTTC. Its protein is CASSYDPGTSYEQYF.